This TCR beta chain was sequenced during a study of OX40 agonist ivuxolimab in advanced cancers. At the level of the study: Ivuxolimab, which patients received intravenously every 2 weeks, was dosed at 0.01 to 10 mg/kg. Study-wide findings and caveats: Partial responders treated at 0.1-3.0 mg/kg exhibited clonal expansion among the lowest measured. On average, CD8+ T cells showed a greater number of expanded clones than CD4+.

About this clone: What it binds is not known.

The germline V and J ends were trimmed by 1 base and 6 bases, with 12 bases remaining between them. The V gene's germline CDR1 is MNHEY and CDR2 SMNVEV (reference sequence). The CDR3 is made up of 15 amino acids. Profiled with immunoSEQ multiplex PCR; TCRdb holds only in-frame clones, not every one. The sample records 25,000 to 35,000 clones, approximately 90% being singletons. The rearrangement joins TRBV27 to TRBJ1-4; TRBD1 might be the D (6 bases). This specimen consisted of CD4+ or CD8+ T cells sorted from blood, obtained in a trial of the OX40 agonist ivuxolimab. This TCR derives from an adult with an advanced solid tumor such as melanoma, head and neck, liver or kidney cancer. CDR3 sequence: CASSLWGAWDEKLFF. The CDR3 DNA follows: TGTGCCAGCAGTTTATGGGGGGCCTGGGATGAAAAACTGTTTTTT. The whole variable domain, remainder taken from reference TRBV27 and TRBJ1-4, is EAQVTQNPRYLITVTGKKLTVTCSQNMNHEYMSWYRQDPGLGLRQIYYSMNVEVTDKGDVPEGYKVSRKEKRNFPLILESPSPNQTSLYFCASSLWGAWDEKLFFGSGTQLSVL.